This T cell receptor (beta chain) comes out of a study of graft-versus-host responses after intestinal transplantation. V lost 6 bases, J lost 0 bases, and 12 bases lay in between. Germline loops: CDR1 MNHEY, CDR2 SVGAGI. The CDR3 is made up of 15 amino acids. TCRdb keeps only in-frame clones here, not all; method: immunoSEQ multiplex PCR. The sample shows roughly 46,000 clones, 90% to 95% of them seen only once. Sequences were derived from PBMCs, sampled around 820 days after a first intestinal transplant, on the day of a second. This clonotype originated in a human patient who received an intestinal transplant, so some T cells may come from the graft donor. The chain employs TRBV6-5 and TRBJ1-3; the D is unclear. CDR3 sequence: CASSSPAVSGNTIYF. The CDR3 DNA reads TGTGCCAGCAGCTCCCCGGCGGTCTCTGGAAACACCATATATTTT.